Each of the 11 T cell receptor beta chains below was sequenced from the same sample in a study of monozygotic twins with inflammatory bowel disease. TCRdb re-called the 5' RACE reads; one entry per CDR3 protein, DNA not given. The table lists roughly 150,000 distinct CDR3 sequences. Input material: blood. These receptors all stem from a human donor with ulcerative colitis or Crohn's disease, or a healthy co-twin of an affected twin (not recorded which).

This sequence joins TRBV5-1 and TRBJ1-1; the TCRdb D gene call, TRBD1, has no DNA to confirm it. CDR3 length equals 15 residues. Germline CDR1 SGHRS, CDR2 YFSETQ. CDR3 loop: CASSQRQGTNTEAFF.

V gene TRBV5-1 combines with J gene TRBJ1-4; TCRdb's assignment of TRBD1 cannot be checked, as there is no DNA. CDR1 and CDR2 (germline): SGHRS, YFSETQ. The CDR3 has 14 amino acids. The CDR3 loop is CASSLQGFNEKLFF.

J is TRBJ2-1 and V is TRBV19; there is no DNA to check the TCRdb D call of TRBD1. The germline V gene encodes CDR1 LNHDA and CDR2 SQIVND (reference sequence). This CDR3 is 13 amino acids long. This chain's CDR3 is CASSPGHGGEQFF.

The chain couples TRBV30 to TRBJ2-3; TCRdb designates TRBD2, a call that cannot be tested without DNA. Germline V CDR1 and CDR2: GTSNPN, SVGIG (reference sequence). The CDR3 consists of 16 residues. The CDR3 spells CAWSVLGEGRADTQYF.

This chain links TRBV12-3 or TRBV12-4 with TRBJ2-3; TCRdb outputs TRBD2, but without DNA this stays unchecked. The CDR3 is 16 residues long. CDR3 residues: CASSPNLADSTDTQYF.

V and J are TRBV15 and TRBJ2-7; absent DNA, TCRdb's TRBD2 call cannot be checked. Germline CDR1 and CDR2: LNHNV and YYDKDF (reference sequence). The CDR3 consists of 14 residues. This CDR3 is CATSRGLAPYEQYF.

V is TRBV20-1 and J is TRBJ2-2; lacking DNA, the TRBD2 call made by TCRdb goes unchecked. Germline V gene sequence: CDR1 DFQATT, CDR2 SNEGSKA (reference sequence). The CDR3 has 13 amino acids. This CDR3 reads CSARLRVTGELFF.

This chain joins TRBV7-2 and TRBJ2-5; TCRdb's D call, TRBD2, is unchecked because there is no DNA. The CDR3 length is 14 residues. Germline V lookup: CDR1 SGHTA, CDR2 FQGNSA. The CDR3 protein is CASSFRRIQETQYF.

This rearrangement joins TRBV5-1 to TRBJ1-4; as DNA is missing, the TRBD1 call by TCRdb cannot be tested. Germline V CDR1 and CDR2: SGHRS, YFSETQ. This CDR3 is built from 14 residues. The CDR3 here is CASSGQGSGEKLFF.

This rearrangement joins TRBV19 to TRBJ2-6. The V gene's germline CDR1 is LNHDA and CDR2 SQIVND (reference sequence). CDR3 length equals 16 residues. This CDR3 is CASRRLEPSGANVLTF.

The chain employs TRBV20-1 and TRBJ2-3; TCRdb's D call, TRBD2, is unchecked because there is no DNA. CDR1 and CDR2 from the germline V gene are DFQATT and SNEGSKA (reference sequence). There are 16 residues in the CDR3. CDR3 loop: CSARDLLSGRSDTQYF.